This T cell receptor beta chain emerged from a study of OX40 agonist ivuxolimab in advanced cancers. The method was immunoSEQ multiplex PCR; TCRdb's version includes in-frame clones alone and lacks a portion of them. Among 98,000 or so clones, about 88% were seen once, and the ten largest hold 0.3% to 0.4%. Samples of blood were obtained at baseline, on cycle 4 day 1, and on cycle 7 day 1. In regard to this clone: Its matching antigen is unknown.

Study outcomes and limitations: At 0.1 to 3.0 mg/kg, CD4+ and CD8+ blood T cells expanded clonally by week 6.

The clonotype originates from an adult with an advanced solid tumor such as melanoma, head and neck, liver or kidney cancer. The sequenced sample was CD4+ or CD8+ T cells sorted from blood, obtained in a trial of the OX40 agonist ivuxolimab.

CDR3 in amino acids: CASSKTGAGNTEAFF. The CDR3 nucleotides are TGTGCCAGCAGCAAGACAGGGGCGGGTAACACTGAAGCTTTCTTT. The chain couples TRBV7-9 to TRBJ1-1; 8 bases agree with TRBD1. After removal of 5 bases from V and 2 bases from J, the junction contained 7 bases not matched to a gene. Germline loops: CDR1 SEHNR, CDR2 FQNEAQ (reference sequence). The CDR3 is made up of 15 amino acids.